This paragraph reports one T cell receptor (beta chain). These data originate in a study of CD8 T cells in Susac syndrome. V lost 0 bases, J lost 9 bases, and 12 bases lay in between. Germline assignment: CDR1 SGHRS and CDR2 YFSETQ. CDR3 length equals 13 residues. RNA, at about 0.5 to 1 ug, was reverse transcribed with random hexamers. A single record per CDR3 protein comes from TCRdb applying MiXCR to the immunoSEQ multiplex PCR reads. The top ten clones hold about 0.14% of a sample with 160,000 or so distinct CDR3 sequences, 80% to 95% of them seen once. What was sequenced was CD4+ T cells from PBMCs. This receptor was obtained from a human donor in good health. The rearrangement joins TRBV5-1 to TRBJ2-5, with D possibly being TRBD1 (6 bases). This CDR3 is CASSLEGQLAQYF. The DNA for the CDR3 is TGCGCCAGCAGCTTGGAGGGACAACTGGCCCAGTACTTC.